This T cell receptor beta chain was recovered during a study of radiation and T cells in renal cell carcinoma. Study-level results: Only small tumor regions of about 1.1 g were sampled. Dominant CDR3 motifs were more common in irradiated tumors than controls.

For this clone: Antigen unknown.

Data came from immunoSEQ multiplex PCR; TCRdb stores just in-frame clones and leaves some out. The sample holds around 15,000 clones, about 53% seen once. Germline V gene sequence: CDR1 KGHSH, CDR2 LQKENI. With V trimmed by 4 bases and J by 5 bases, 9 bases remained unmatched. This CDR3 has 15 amino acids. The treatment denotes: treatment-naive control, cytoreductive nephrectomy. Treatment-naive patients without radiation supplied the control tumors at nephrectomy. The specimen was tumor tissue, collected from a patient whose treatment was nephrectomy without radiotherapy. This clonotype was sampled from a man in his forties with renal cell carcinoma. The rearrangement uses TRBV18 and TRBJ2-7; 9 bases line up with TRBD1. As DNA, the CDR3 is TGTGCCAGCTCACTCATTGGGGACAGGGAAAACGAGCAGTACTTC. Translated, it gives CASSLIGDRENEQYF.